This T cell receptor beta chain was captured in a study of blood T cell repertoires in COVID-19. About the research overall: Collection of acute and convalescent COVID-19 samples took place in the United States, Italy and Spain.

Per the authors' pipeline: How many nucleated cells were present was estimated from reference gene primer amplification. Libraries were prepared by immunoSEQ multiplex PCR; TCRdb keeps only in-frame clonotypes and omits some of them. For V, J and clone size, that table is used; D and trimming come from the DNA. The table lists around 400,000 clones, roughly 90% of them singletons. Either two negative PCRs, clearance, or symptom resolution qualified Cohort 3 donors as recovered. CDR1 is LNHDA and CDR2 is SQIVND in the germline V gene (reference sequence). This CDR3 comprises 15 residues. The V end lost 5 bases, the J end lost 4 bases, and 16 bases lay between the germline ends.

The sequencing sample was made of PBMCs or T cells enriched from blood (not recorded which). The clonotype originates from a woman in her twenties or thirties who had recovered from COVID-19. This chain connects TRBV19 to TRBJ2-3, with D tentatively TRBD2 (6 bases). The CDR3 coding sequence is TGTGCCAGTAGTTCGAGGCGCGGGAAGGCAGATACGCAGTATTTT. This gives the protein CASSSRRGKADTQYF.